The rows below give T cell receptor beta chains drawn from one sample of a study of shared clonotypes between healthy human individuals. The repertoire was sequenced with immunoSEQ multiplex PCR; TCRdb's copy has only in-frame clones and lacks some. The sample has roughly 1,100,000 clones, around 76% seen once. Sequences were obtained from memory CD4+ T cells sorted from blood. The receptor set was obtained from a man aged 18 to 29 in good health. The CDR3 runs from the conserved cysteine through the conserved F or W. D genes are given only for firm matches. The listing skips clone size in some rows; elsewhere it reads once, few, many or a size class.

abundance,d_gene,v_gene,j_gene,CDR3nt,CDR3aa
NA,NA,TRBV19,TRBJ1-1,TGTGCCAGTAGTATGGGACGCATCCAGAACACTGAAGCTTTCTTT,CASSMGRIQNTEAFF
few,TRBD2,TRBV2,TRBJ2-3,TGTGCCAGCAGTAGACTAGCGGGGGGCACAGATACGCAGTATTTT,CASSRLAGGTDTQYF
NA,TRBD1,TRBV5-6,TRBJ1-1,TGTGCCAGCAGCCCCCCGACAGGGACAGGGGTTGCTTTCTTT,CASSPPTGTGVAFF
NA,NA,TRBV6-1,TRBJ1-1,TGTGCCAGCAGTTATGGGGTGGCAAGAGCTTTCTTT,CASSYGVARAFF
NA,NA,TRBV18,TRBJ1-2,TGTGCCAGCTCACGGTTCTCGACAGGAGCTAACTATGGCTACACCTTC,CASSRFSTGANYGYTF
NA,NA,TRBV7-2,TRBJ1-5,TGTGCCAGCAGCCCCCTGGGGGGAGGCAATCAGCCCCAGCATTTT,CASSPLGGGNQPQHF
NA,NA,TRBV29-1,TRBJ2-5,TGCAGCGTTGACAGGGTCGGGGTAGAGACCCAGTACTTC,CSVDRVGVETQYF
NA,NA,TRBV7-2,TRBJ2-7,TGTGCCAGCAGCCCGGGACCTCAGGCCGAGCAGTACTTC,CASSPGPQAEQYF
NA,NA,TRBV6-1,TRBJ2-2,TGTGCCAGCAGGATGTTGGGGGGCGGGGAGCTGTTTTTT,CASRMLGGGELFF
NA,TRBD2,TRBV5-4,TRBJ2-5,TGTGCCAGCAGCTCCCTAGCGGGACAAGAGACCCAGTACTTC,CASSSLAGQETQYF
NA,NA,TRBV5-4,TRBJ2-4,TGTGCCAGCAGCTTCTATTCAGCCTTCGTAGCCAAAAACATTCAGTACTTC,CASSFYSAFVAKNIQYF
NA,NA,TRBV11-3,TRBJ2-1,TGTGCCAGCAGCTGGAGGGAAAATGAGCAGTTCTTC,CASSWRENEQFF
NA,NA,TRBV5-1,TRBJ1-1,TGCGCCAGCAGCTTGGAAGGCAGGGTGGGTGAAGCTTTCTTT,CASSLEGRVGEAFF
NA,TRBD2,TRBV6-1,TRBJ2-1,TGTGCCAGCAGTGAAGCGCGTCCTAGCGGGGGGGCCAGAATGGGGTTCTTC,CASSEARPSGGARMGFF
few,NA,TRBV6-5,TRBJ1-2,TGTGCCAGCAGTATGAACAGAGTCTATGGCTACACCTTC,CASSMNRVYGYTF
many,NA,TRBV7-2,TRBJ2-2,TGTGCCAGCAGCTTAGTCGGGACGGGCGGGGAGCTGTTTTTT,CASSLVGTGGELFF
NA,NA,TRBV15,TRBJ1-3,TGTGCCACCAGCAGAGCGGGCGCAAAGGGAAACACCATATATTTT,CATSRAGAKGNTIYF
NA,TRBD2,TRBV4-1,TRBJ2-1,TGCGCCAGCGGGAGCGGGGGGATAGCTGTCTACAATGAGCAGTTCTTC,CASGSGGIAVYNEQFF
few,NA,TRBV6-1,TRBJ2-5,TGTGCCAGCAGTGGACTAATAAGGGAGACCCAGTACTTC,CASSGLIRETQYF
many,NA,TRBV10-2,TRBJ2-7,TGCGCCAGCAGGACCAATACAGGACAGACTAGTGAGCAGTACTTC,CASRTNTGQTSEQYF
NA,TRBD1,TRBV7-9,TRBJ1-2,TGTGCCAGCAGCGCGTTAGACAGGGACAGCCGAGTAGGCTATGGCTACACCTTC,CASSALDRDSRVGYGYTF
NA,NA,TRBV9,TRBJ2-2,TGTGCCAGCAGCGTAGGAGGGTCTCTTACCGGGGAGCTGTTTTTT,CASSVGGSLTGELFF
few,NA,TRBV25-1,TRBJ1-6,TGTGCCAGCAGTAGTTCGGGGAATAATTCACCCCTCCACTTT,CASSSSGNNSPLHF
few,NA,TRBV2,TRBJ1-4,TGTGCCAGCAGTGAAGCGTTGACTCCTGGGGAAAAACTGTTTTTT,CASSEALTPGEKLFF
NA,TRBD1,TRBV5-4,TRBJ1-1,TGTGCCAGCAGCTTAGGAACAGGGGGTACCGTGAACACTGAAGCTTTCTTT,CASSLGTGGTVNTEAFF
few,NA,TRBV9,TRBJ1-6,TGTGCCAGCGGCACAGGGAGCTATAATTCACCCCTCCACTTT,CASGTGSYNSPLHF
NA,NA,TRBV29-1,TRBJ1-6,TGCAGCGTTGCAGAGTCGACAGCACGGCATTCACCCCTCCACTTT,CSVAESTARHSPLHF
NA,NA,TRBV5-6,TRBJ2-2,TGTGCCAGCAGCTGGCGGGACGTAGCCACCGGGGAGCTGTTTTTT,CASSWRDVATGELFF
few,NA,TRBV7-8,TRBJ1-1,TGTGCCAGCAGCGCGGACCTGAACACTGAAGCTTTCTTT,CASSADLNTEAFF
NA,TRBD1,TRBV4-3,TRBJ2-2,TGCGCCAGCAGCCAAGTCAGATCCGGGACAGGGGGCTTCACCGGGGAGCTGTTTTTT,CASSQVRSGTGGFTGELFF
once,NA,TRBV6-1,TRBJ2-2,TGTGCCAGCAGGGGGGACCCAAGCACCGGGGAGCTGTTTTTT,CASRGDPSTGELFF
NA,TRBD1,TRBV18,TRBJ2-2,TGTGCCAGCTCACCCTCGACGACAGGGACAAACACCGGGGAGCTGTTTTTT,CASSPSTTGTNTGELFF
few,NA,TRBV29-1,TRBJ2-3,TGCAGCGTTGCCTACTCGGGAACTATCACAGATACGCAGTATTTT,CSVAYSGTITDTQYF
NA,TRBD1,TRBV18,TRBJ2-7,TGTGCCAGCTCACTAGGGACAGGGCTCCAACTAGGCGAGCAGTACTTC,CASSLGTGLQLGEQYF
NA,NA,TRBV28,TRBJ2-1,TGTGCCAGCAGACCCCCTCGGAGCGGGTACAATGAGCAGTTCTTC,CASRPPRSGYNEQFF
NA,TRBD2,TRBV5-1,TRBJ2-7,TGCGCCAGCAGCATCACTAGCGGGGGGGCATCCGAGCAGTACTTC,CASSITSGGASEQYF
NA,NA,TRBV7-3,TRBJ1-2,TGTGCCAGCAGCTGGGCGGACCTAAACTATGGCTACACCTTC,CASSWADLNYGYTF
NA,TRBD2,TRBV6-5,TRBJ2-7,TGTGCCACCACGACTAGCGGGAGACGGTACGAGCAGTACTTC,CATTTSGRRYEQYF
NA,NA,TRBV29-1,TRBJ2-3,TGCAGCGTTGAAGGCAGGGGACAAGATACGCAGTATTTT,CSVEGRGQDTQYF
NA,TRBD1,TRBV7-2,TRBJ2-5,TGTGCCAGCAGCTTCAGGGGGTCGGGACAAGAGACCCAGTACTTC,CASSFRGSGQETQYF
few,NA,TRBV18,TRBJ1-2,TGTGCCAGCTCACCAGAGGGAGCTAACTATGGCTACACCTTC,CASSPEGANYGYTF
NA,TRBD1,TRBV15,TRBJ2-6,TGTGCCACCAGCAGAAACCCGGGACAGGGCTTTTCAGGGGCCAACGTCCTGACTTTC,CATSRNPGQGFSGANVLTF
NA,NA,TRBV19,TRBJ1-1,TGTGCCAGTAGTCCACAAGGAATCACTGAAGCTTTCTTT,CASSPQGITEAFF
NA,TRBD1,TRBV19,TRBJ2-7,TGTTTCCCTGGGACAGCCTACGAGCAGTACTTC,CFPGTAYEQYF
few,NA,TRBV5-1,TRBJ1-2,TGCGCCAGCAGCTTGGAGGGGTCAGGGTACACCGCCAACTATGGCTACACCTTC,CASSLEGSGYTANYGYTF
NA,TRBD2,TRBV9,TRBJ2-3,TGTGCCAGCAGCGTGACTAGCGGTTTCTCTAGCACAGATACGCAGTATTTT,CASSVTSGFSSTDTQYF
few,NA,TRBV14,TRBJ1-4,TGTGCCAGCAGCCAAGATCCGGGGGCTGGTGAAAAACTGTTTTTT,CASSQDPGAGEKLFF
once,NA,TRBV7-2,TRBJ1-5,TGTGCCAGCAGCTTAGCCGGGCCAGCGCCCCAGCATTTT,CASSLAGPAPQHF
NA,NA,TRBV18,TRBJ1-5,TGTGCCAGCTCACCCACTGCGGGGGATGGAAGCAATCAGCCCCAGCATTTT,CASSPTAGDGSNQPQHF
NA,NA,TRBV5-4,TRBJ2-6,TGTGCCAGCAGCTTGGCCCCAAGAGCTGGGGCCAACGTCCTGACTTTC,CASSLAPRAGANVLTF
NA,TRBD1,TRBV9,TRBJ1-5,TGTGCCAGCAGCTCAGACGGACAGGGAGACAATCAGCCCCAGCATTTT,CASSSDGQGDNQPQHF
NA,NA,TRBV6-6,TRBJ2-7,TGTGCCAGCACCGACGGAGGGGTTGGCGAGCAGTACTTC,CASTDGGVGEQYF
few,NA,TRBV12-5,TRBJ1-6,TGTGCTAGTGGTTTGGATTACTCACCCCTCCACTTT,CASGLDYSPLHF